A single sample gave rise to the 18 T cell receptor beta chains below, sequenced in a study of PD-1 blockade in classical Hodgkin lymphoma. Brentuximab vedotin exposure varied among the patients, all of whom had relapsed after autologous stem cell transplantation. The repertoire was sequenced with immunoSEQ multiplex PCR; TCRdb's copy has only in-frame clones and lacks some. The sample gives 72,000 or so clones, about 93% of which show up once; around 8.5% is in the top ten. The specimen comprised peripheral blood mononuclear cells (PBMCs), sampled at baseline. These receptors originate from a human donor with classical Hodgkin lymphoma.

V and J are TRBV28 and TRBJ2-1; TRBD2 matches 8 bases. Germline CDR1 MDHEN, CDR2 SYDVKM. The CDR3 consists of 15 residues. The ends lost 8 bases at V and 6 bases at J; junction bases unmatched: 12. The CDR3 loop is CASGRGTRDVNEQFF. The CDR3 DNA follows: TGTGCCAGCGGCCGGGGGACTAGGGACGTCAATGAGCAGTTCTTC.

The V and J genes are TRBV10-1 and TRBJ1-3; no firm D call. Germline V CDR1 and CDR2: WNHNN, SYGVQD (reference sequence). The V gene lost 6 bases and the J gene lost 0 bases, with 24 bases spanning the gap. The CDR3 has 19 amino acids. The CDR3 sequence: CASSLSLTPLKISGNTIYF. In nucleotides, the CDR3 is TGCGCCAGCAGCTTATCACTGACCCCTCTGAAAATCTCTGGAAACACCATATATTTT.

The chain couples TRBV5-6 to TRBJ1-2; possible D gene TRBD1, 5 bases. In germline, CDR1 is SGHDT, CDR2 YYEEEE. The CDR3 sequence is 14 residues long. V dropped 0 bases and J dropped 2 bases, with 8 bases sitting between them. CDR3 nucleotide sequence: TGTGCCAGCAGCTTGGGACAGCAAAACTATGGCTACACCTTC. It translates to CASSLGQQNYGYTF.

This sequence joins TRBV7-6 and TRBJ2-5; TRBD2 is a possible D gene (5 bases). Trimming removed 1 base from V and 5 bases from J, with 17 bases in between. The germline CDR1 and CDR2 sequences are SGHVS and FNYEAQ. CDR3 length: 16 residues. This CDR3 reads CASSLVSQRSGETQYF. CDR3 in DNA: TGTGCCAGCAGCTTAGTCTCTCAGCGTTCGGGGGAGACCCAGTACTTC.

This clone has just one count. The V and J genes are TRBV28 and TRBJ1-5; D gene ambiguous. The germline V and J ends were trimmed by 3 bases and 1 base, with 10 bases remaining between them. Germline assignment: CDR1 MDHEN and CDR2 SYDVKM. The CDR3 has 15 residues. DNA for the CDR3: TGTGCCAGCAGTTTGTCTCTCGTCAGCAATCAGCCCCAGCATTTT. This gives the protein CASSLSLVSNQPQHF.

The rearrangement links TRBV11-2 to TRBJ2-5, with 9 bases identical to TRBD1. V lost 1 base and J lost 1; bases outside the gene matches: 7. The CDR3 consists of 17 residues. CDR1 and CDR2 from the germline V gene are SGHAT and FQNNGV. The CDR3 nucleotides read TGTGCCAGCAGCTTAGGATGGGACAGGGTTTTCCAAGAGACCCAGTACTTC. The encoded protein is CASSLGWDRVFQETQYF.

The V gene is TRBV11-2, the J gene TRBJ1-6; D is unclear. This CDR3 is built from 15 residues. V was shortened by 5 bases and J by 7 bases, with 15 bases between the two germline ends. The germline gives CDR1 SGHAT, CDR2 FQNNGV. The DNA of the CDR3 is TGTGCCAGCAGCCCCCCATCGGGTGTCAATTCACCCCTCCACTTT. Its translation is CASSPPSGVNSPLHF.

The genes are TRBV19 and TRBJ2-1, with 8 bases that match TRBD2. There are 14 residues in the CDR3. Germline assignment: CDR1 LNHDA and CDR2 SQIVND (reference sequence). Germline trimming cut 6 bases from V and 2 bases from J; bases unmatched to any gene: 3. The CDR3 loop reads CASRKRGPYNEQFF. CDR3 DNA sequence: TGTGCCAGTAGGAAGCGGGGGCCCTACAATGAGCAGTTCTTC.

This clone appeared a single time. The rearrangement joins TRBV28 to TRBJ2-7; no clear D gene. Germline CDR1 is MDHEN and CDR2 is SYDVKM. The V and J ends lost 5 bases and 7 bases respectively, with 18 bases between them. The CDR3 has 14 residues. The CDR3 region is CASSLPDQYGEQYF. The CDR3, as DNA: TGTGCCAGCAGTCTCCCGGACCAGTATGGTGAGCAGTACTTC.

The V and J genes are TRBV30 and TRBJ1-1; D is undetermined. V shed 6 bases and J shed 1 base, with 9 bases lying between them. Germline assignment: CDR1 GTSNPN and CDR2 SVGIG (reference sequence). CDR3 length: 12 amino acids. CDR3 sequence reads: CACHPTNTEAFF. Written as DNA, the CDR3 is TGTGCCTGCCACCCTACGAACACTGAAGCTTTCTTT.

The chain uses TRBV5-1 and TRBJ2-2, with D possibly matching TRBD2 (6 bases). The V gene's germline CDR1 is SGHRS and CDR2 YFSETQ. Trimming pared 1 base from V and 1 base from J, leaving 20 bases between. The CDR3 loop spans 19 amino acids. CDR3 region: CASSLRPTDGTGNTGELFF. In DNA, the CDR3 is TGCGCCAGCAGCTTGCGGCCTACCGATGGGACTGGGAACACCGGGGAGCTGTTTTTT.

This rearrangement joins TRBV15 to TRBJ2-7; TRBD1 agrees at 7 bases. The CDR3 totals 16 residues. Germline V gives CDR1 LNHNV, CDR2 YYDKDF (reference sequence). V was clipped by 4 bases and J by 1 base; unmatched bases: 10. CDR3 sequence (DNA): TGTGCCACCAGCATCAGGGGGACCGCAGGATCCTACGAGCAGTACTTC. Translating it yields CATSIRGTAGSYEQYF.

The rearrangement links TRBV28 to TRBJ1-3; D is unclear. From germline, CDR1 is MDHEN and CDR2 SYDVKM. This CDR3 comprises 13 residues. Trimming took 4 bases from V and 8 from J, leaving 12 bases between them. CDR3 DNA: TGTGCCAGCAGTTCCCCCACTCTCCACACCATATATTTT. Translated, it gives CASSSPTLHTIYF.

This chain links TRBV2 with TRBJ2-6; D remains ambiguous. This CDR3 has 14 amino acids. The germline CDR1 and CDR2 sequences are SNHLY and FYNNEI. V lost 6 bases to trimming and J lost 3 bases, with 9 bases between them. CDR3 DNA sequence: TGTGCCAGCAGACGCATAAGTGGGGCCAACGTCCTGACTTTC. Translating gives CASRRISGANVLTF.

The chain recombines TRBV27 with TRBJ2-3, with D uncertain. Trimming pared 2 bases from V and 3 bases from J, leaving 9 bases between. The germline CDR1 and CDR2 sequences are MNHEY and SMNVEV (reference sequence). The CDR3 runs 14 residues. For the CDR3, the DNA is TGTGCCAGCAGTTTAGTTTCCAGAACAGATACGCAGTATTTT. Its translation is CASSLVSRTDTQYF.

CDR3 loop: CAISERGAAEAFF. The CDR3 DNA reads TGTGCCATCAGTGAAAGGGGGGCCGCTGAAGCTTTCTTT. V gene TRBV10-3 combines with J gene TRBJ1-1; D might be TRBD1 (6 bases). The V gene lost 3 bases and the J gene lost 6 bases, with 11 bases spanning the gap. This CDR3 region has 13 residues. Germline V lookup: CDR1 ENHRY, CDR2 SYGVKD.

The V and J genes are TRBV7-2 and TRBJ2-6; D ambiguous. Germline CDR1 is SGHTA and CDR2 is FQGNSA. The CDR3 length is 15 residues. V was cut by 2 bases and J by 0 bases, with 5 bases left in between. This CDR3 is CASSLTASGANVLTF. The CDR3 DNA reads TGTGCCAGCAGCTTAACCGCCTCTGGGGCCAACGTCCTGACTTTC. Full variable domain (missing parts from reference TRBV7-2 and TRBJ2-6): GAGVSQSPSNKVTEKGKDVELRCDPISGHTALYWYRQSLGQGLEFLIYFQGNSAPDKSGLPSDRFSAERTGGSVSTLTIQRTQQEDSAVYLCASSLTASGANVLTFGAGSRLTVL.

The chain recombines TRBV27 with TRBJ1-5; 10 nucleotides agree with TRBD1. In germline, CDR1 is MNHEY, CDR2 SMNVEV (reference sequence). There are 18 residues in the CDR3. The V segment lost 1 base and the J segment 5 bases; nucleotides outside the gene matches: 11. The CDR3 region is CASSLLFPKDRGHQPQHF. In nucleotides, the CDR3 is TGTGCCAGCAGTTTATTGTTCCCAAAAGACAGGGGGCATCAGCCCCAGCATTTT.